These 3 T cell receptor beta chains originate from one sample sequenced in a study of siplizumab effects on memory and regulatory T cells. Using immunoSEQ multiplex PCR, the repertoire was profiled, and TCRdb retains in-frame clones only, with some absent. This sample carries tens of thousands of clones, 83% of them seen once, and the ten largest clones take approximately 3.8%. Material for sequencing was memory CD4+ T cells sorted from blood. These receptors all stem from a human donor in good health.

V usage is TRBV5-1 and J usage is TRBJ1-2; the match to TRBD1 covers 7 bases. Germline CDR1 is SGHRS and CDR2 is YFSETQ. Germline trimming cut 1 base from V and 6 bases from J; bases unmatched to any gene: 9. The CDR3 runs to 15 residues. The CDR3 sequence: CASSLRQGGGHGYTF. The CDR3 DNA reads TGCGCCAGCAGCTTGAGACAGGGAGGAGGCCATGGCTACACCTTC.

This clone is a singleton in its sample. This chain links TRBV29-1 with TRBJ1-5, with D unclear. Trimming shortened V by 7 bases and J by 4 bases, and 11 bases separated the two germline ends. Looked up from germline, CDR1 is SQVTM and CDR2 is ANQGSEA. The CDR3 length is 12 residues. CDR3 in DNA: TGCAGCGGTGGAGAGTGGAATCAGCCCCAGCATTTT. Protein sequence: CSGGEWNQPQHF.

The rearrangement links TRBV4-1 to TRBJ1-5; D perhaps matches TRBD1 (6 bases). V dropped 1 base and J dropped 6 bases, with 13 bases sitting between them. The CDR3 covers 15 residues. Germline loops: CDR1 MGHRA, CDR2 YSYEKL. The DNA for the CDR3 is TGCGCCAGCAGCCAAGTAGGACAGAGGGGTCAGCCCCAGCATTTT. It is translated as CASSQVGQRGQPQHF.